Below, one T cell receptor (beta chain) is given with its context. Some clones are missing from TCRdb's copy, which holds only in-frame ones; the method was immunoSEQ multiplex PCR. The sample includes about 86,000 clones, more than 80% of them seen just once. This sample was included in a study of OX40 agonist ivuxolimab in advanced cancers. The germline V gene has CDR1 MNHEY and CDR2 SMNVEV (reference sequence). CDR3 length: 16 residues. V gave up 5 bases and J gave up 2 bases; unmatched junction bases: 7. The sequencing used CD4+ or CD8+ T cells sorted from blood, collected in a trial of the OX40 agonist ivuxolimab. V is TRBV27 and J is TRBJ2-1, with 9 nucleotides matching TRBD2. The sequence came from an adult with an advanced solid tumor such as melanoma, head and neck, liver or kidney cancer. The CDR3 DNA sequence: TGTGCCAGCAGTCCGTTACTAGCGGGTCCCTACAATGAGCAGTTCTTC. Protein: CASSPLLAGPYNEQFF.